Listed here are 21 T cell receptor beta chains from one sample, sequenced in a study of T cell clonality in common variable immunodeficiency. Generated by immunoSEQ multiplex PCR, the TCRdb table keeps only in-frame clones and is missing some. There are about 44,000 clones in the sample, none observed a single time. The specimen sequenced was peripheral blood mononuclear cells. The receptors originated from a person between 18 and 75 years old in good health.

This clone was detected many times. The CDR3 end lies 3 residues beyond the end of the read and is filled in from the germline J gene. V gene TRBV20-1 combines with J gene TRBJ1-1, with D tentatively TRBD1 (5 bases). In germline, CDR1 is DFQATT, CDR2 SNEGSKA (reference sequence). The length of the CDR3 is 14 residues. V was cut by 0 bases and J by 4 bases, with 12 bases left in between. CDR3 bases read: TGCAGTGCTAGAGATCAGGGTAAGGGCACTGAA. It encodes CSARDQGKGTE. The whole CDR3 region reads CSARDQGKGTEAFF.

This clone appeared a few times. With the read ending 3 residues before the CDR3 end, the germline J gene is used to fill in that end. The chain uses TRBV2 and TRBJ2-1; D is unclear. The CDR3 length is 15 residues. Trimming removed 2 bases at V and 4 bases at J, with 12 bases between. The germline V gene encodes CDR1 SNHLY and CDR2 FYNNEI. CDR3 amino acids: CASSEWQTSYNEQFF. The CDR3 bases that were read are TGTGCCAGCAGTGAATGGCAGACTTCGTACAATGAG.

This clone was recorded at least ten times. The CDR3 end lies 3 residues beyond the end of the read and is filled in from the germline J gene. The chain uses TRBV19 and TRBJ1-1; 10 bases fit TRBD1. This CDR3 has 18 amino acids. V lost 7 bases and J lost 2; bases outside the gene matches: 16. Germline CDR1 reads LNHDA; CDR2 reads SQIVND (reference sequence). CDR3 residues: CASKSGGTGVLRNTEAFF. The covered CDR3 bases are TGTGCCAGTAAATCCGGCGGGACAGGGGTCCTTCGCAACACTGAA.

This clone has a count of ten or more. The part of the CDR3 DNA that was read is TGCAGTGCTAGAGTAAGGGGCGGAACTAGCGGATACAATGAG. Its protein is CSARVRGGTSGYNE. The CDR3, in full, reads CSARVRGGTSGYNEQFF. The V call is TRBV20-1, the J call TRBJ2-1; TRBD2 agrees at 8 bases. The missing CDR3 end, 3 residues past where the read stops, is filled in from the germline J gene. The CDR3 contains 17 residues. V shed 1 base, J shed 4 bases, and the junction held 12 bases outside the gene matches. Germline V lookup: CDR1 DFQATT, CDR2 SNEGSKA (reference sequence).

This clone was counted many times. The read finishes 3 residues shy of the CDR3 end, and the germline J gene is used to complete it. The chain is built from TRBV6-2 or TRBV6-3 and TRBJ2-1; 7 nucleotides match TRBD1. The J segment lost 3 bases and the V segment lost 2 bases, leaving 10 bases of the junction unmatched. Germline CDR1 MNHEY, CDR2 SVGEGT. The CDR3 has 17 amino acids. CDR3 sequence reads: CASSYLLDRENYNEQFF. The sequenced part of the CDR3 DNA is TGTGCCAGCAGTTACCTCCTTGACAGGGAGAACTACAATGAG.

In its sample, this clone is medium-sized. The CDR3 goes on 3 residues after the read ends, and that part is filled in from the germline J gene. The rearrangement uses TRBV6-2 or TRBV6-3 and TRBJ2-2, with D perhaps TRBD1 (5 bases). The CDR3 contains 16 residues. The germline gives CDR1 MNHEY, CDR2 SVGEGT. With 6 bases removed from V and 5 bases from J, the gap between germline ends came to 19 bases. The DNA read from the CDR3 is TGTGCCAGCAGCATATCTATCGGACAAGTAACCGGGGAG. Encoded protein: CASSISIGQVTGE. The full-length CDR3 reads as CASSISIGQVTGELFF.

This clone was found many times. The read falls 3 residues short of the CDR3 end, and the missing part is taken from the germline J gene. This sequence joins TRBV10-3 and TRBJ2-2, with 8 bases that match TRBD1. The germline V gene encodes CDR1 ENHRY and CDR2 SYGVKD. V shed 7 bases, J shed 3 bases, and the junction held 13 bases outside the gene matches. This CDR3 contains 17 residues. CDR3 bases read: TGTGCCATCAAGTCGGGTTCAGGGGGCGGATACACCGGGGAG. Its protein is CAIKSGSGGGYTGE. The full CDR3 is CAIKSGSGGGYTGELFF.

This clone was found many times. Read sequence stops 3 residues before the CDR3 end, and the germline J gene provides the missing end. The chain employs TRBV28 and TRBJ1-5; D ambiguous. The germline V gene has CDR1 MDHEN and CDR2 SYDVKM. The CDR3 extends over 12 amino acids. V dropped 6 bases and J dropped 0 bases, with 3 bases sitting between them. CDR3 residues: CASSISNQPQHF. CDR3 DNA (partial): TGTGCCAGCAGCATTAGCAATCAGCCC.

In this sample, this clone turned up many times. The CDR3 end falls 3 residues outside the read, so it is completed with the germline J gene. The genes are TRBV11-3 and TRBJ1-6, with a tentative D call TRBD1 (6 bases). Germline assignment: CDR1 SGHNT and CDR2 YENEEA. The CDR3 has 14 amino acids. Trimming pared 5 bases from V and 6 bases from J, leaving 11 bases between. The sequenced part of the CDR3 DNA is TGTGCCAGCAGCCCCCGGGACATTAATTCACCC. Its protein product is CASSPRDINSP. The CDR3, in full, reads CASSPRDINSPLHF. The full variable domain, its missing parts supplied by reference TRBV11-3 and TRBJ1-6, is EAGVVQSPRYKIIEKKQPVAFWCNPISGHNTLYWYLQNLGQGPELLIRYENEEAVDDSQLPKDRFSAERLKGVDSTLKIQPAELGDSAVYLCASSPRDINSPLHFGNGTRLTVT.

This clone was observed many times. The CDR3 spells CASGLPAGVRAFF. The CDR3 bases that were read are TGTGCTAGTGGTTTGCCGGCAGGAGTACGG. This chain joins TRBV12-5 and TRBJ1-1, with no clear D. Coverage ceases 3 residues before the CDR3 finishes, and the germline J gene fills in the end. The CDR3 runs 13 residues. Germline values: CDR1 LGHNT, CDR2 FRNRAP.

This clone was seen at least ten times. Sequencing ends 3 residues short of the CDR3 end; the germline J gene provides the rest. The chain recombines TRBV6-2 or TRBV6-3 with TRBJ2-1, with D perhaps matching TRBD2 (6 bases). V was pared by 5 bases and J by 0 bases, with 14 bases between. The CDR3 length is 16 residues. The germline gives CDR1 MNHEY, CDR2 SVGEGT. CDR3: CASSRLGRNSYNEQFF. Incomplete CDR3 DNA: TGTGCCAGCAGTCGACTAGGGAGGAACTCCTACAATGAG.

The sample holds many counts of this clone. With the read ending 3 residues before the CDR3 end, the germline J gene is used to fill in that end. This chain joins TRBV28 and TRBJ1-2; possibly TRBD1 for D (5 bases). Per germline, CDR1 MDHEN and CDR2 SYDVKM. The V gene lost 2 bases and the J gene lost 4 bases, with 14 bases spanning the gap. The CDR3 loop spans 15 amino acids. Here the CDR3 reads CASSLTTGDFYGYTF. CDR3 DNA, as far as it was read: TGTGCCAGCAGTTTAACCACAGGAGACTTCTATGGC.

In its sample, this clone was seen many times. Coverage ceases 3 residues before the CDR3 finishes, and the germline J gene fills in the end. The rearrangement uses TRBV14 and TRBJ2-1; 8 bases map to TRBD2. The junction had 15 bases not matched to a gene; V was cut back by 1 base and J by 7 bases. Germline CDR1 SGHDN, CDR2 FVKESK. The CDR3 is 18 residues long. The CDR3 bases that were read are TGTGCCAGCAGCCAAGTTAGGGCCACGGGAGGGCCGGGGAATGAG. This sequence encodes CASSQVRATGGPGNE. The whole CDR3 is CASSQVRATGGPGNEQFF.

In its sample, this clone was seen many times. The CDR3 is cut off 3 residues early in the read; its end comes from the germline J gene. This chain uses TRBV4-2 with TRBJ1-6; D not certain. Trimming shortened V by 4 bases and J by 0 bases, and 10 bases separated the two germline ends. CDR3 length: 16 residues. The germline V gene encodes CDR1 LGHNA and CDR2 YNFKEQ. CDR3 bases read: TGTGCCAGCAGCCCAGATCTTAGCTCCTATAATTCACCC. This codes for CASSPDLSSYNSP. The whole CDR3 region reads CASSPDLSSYNSPLHF.

A word on this clone: With the read ending 3 residues before the CDR3 end, the germline J gene is used to fill in that end. This chain connects TRBV6-2 or TRBV6-3 to TRBJ2-5, with 9 positions matching TRBD1. The CDR3 runs to 14 residues. Looked up from germline, CDR1 is MNHEY and CDR2 is SVGEGT. The V gene end was trimmed by 2 bases and the J gene end by 5 bases; junction bases not matched to a gene: 3. The CDR3 bases that were read are TGTGCCAGCAGTTACCCTGGACAGGGGGAGACC. This encodes CASSYPGQGET. The whole CDR3 is CASSYPGQGETQYF.

This clone was counted many times. The CDR3 is cut off 3 residues early in the read; its end comes from the germline J gene. This chain links TRBV18 with TRBJ2-2, with D tentatively TRBD1 (5 bases). Germline V gives CDR1 KGHSH, CDR2 LQKENI. There are 15 residues in the CDR3. Trimming left V 0 bases short and J 10 bases short, with 15 bases between. CDR3: CASSPPKGQSVELFF. The CDR3 DNA, read in part, is TGTGCCAGCTCACCACCGAAGGGGCAGTCGGTGGAG. The full variable domain, completed using reference TRBV18 and TRBJ2-2, is NAGVMQNPRHLVRRRGQEARLRCSPMKGHSHVYWYRQLPEEGLKFMVYLQKENIIDESGMPKERFSAEFPKEGPSILRIQQVVRGDSAAYFCASSPPKGQSVELFFGEGSRLTVL.

This clone has ten or more counts. The CDR3 end is not reached by the read, which stops 3 residues before it; the germline J gene fills it in. V usage is TRBV9 and J usage is TRBJ2-2, with 8 bases identical to TRBD1. This CDR3 has 14 amino acids. Germline assignment: CDR1 SGDLS and CDR2 YYNGEE. V lost 0 bases to trimming and J lost 7 bases; unmatched junction nucleotides: 2. CDR3 in amino acids: CASSVGTGIGELFF. CDR3 bases read: TGTGCCAGCAGCGTAGGGACAGGGATCGGGGAG.

This clone was counted at least ten times. The read halts 3 residues ahead of the CDR3 end, with the missing end drawn from the germline J gene. Other DNA sequences in this sample translate to the same CDR3. V gene TRBV6-2 or TRBV6-3 combines with J gene TRBJ1-2; D is ambiguous. V dropped 0 bases and J dropped 3 bases, with 8 bases sitting between them. From germline, CDR1 is MNHEY and CDR2 SVGEGT. The CDR3 spans 14 residues. This CDR3 reads CASSYSRSYYGYTF. The sequenced CDR3 bases are TGTGCCAGCAGTTACTCACGAAGCTACTATGGC.

There are many counts of this clone. Read sequence stops 3 residues before the CDR3 end, and the germline J gene provides the missing end. This chain connects TRBV20-1 to TRBJ1-5; D is unresolved. The germline V gene encodes CDR1 DFQATT and CDR2 SNEGSKA (reference sequence). Trimming removed 3 bases at V and 3 bases at J, with 9 bases between. The CDR3 length is 13 residues. The CDR3 bases that were read are TGCAGTGCTAGCAACGGTTTCAATCAGCCC. It encodes CSASNGFNQP. The CDR3 in full is CSASNGFNQPQHF.

This clone has a count of ten or more. Sequencing ends 3 residues short of the CDR3 end; the germline J gene provides the rest. The rearrangement links TRBV24-1 to TRBJ2-1; 7 bases map to TRBD2. CDR1 KGHDR and CDR2 SFDVKD come from the germline V gene. V trimming: 0 bases; J trimming: 6 bases; junction bases outside the gene matches: 19. The CDR3 runs 20 residues. The CDR3: CATSDLRGRAGVGSRNEQFF. The covered CDR3 bases are TGTGCCACCAGTGATTTGCGTGGTAGGGCGGGAGTCGGTTCCCGCAATGAG.

This clone was recorded at least ten times. The read terminates 3 residues ahead of where the CDR3 ends, so the germline J gene completes it. V and J are TRBV7-9 and TRBJ1-1; possible D gene TRBD1, 5 bases. Germline V gene sequence: CDR1 SEHNR, CDR2 FQNEAQ (reference sequence). The CDR3 contains 9 residues. Incomplete CDR3 DNA: TGTGCCAGCAGCCAGGGA. Its translation is CASSQG. The full CDR3 sequence reads CASSQGAFF. Using reference TRBV7-9 and TRBJ1-1 for the parts outside the CDR3, the full variable domain is DTGVSQNPRHKITKRGQNVTFRCDPISEHNRLYWYRQTLGQGPEFLTYFQNEAQLEKSRLLSDRFSAERPKGSFSTLEIQRTEQGDSAMYLCASSQGAFFGQGTRLTVV.